This T cell receptor beta chain was sequenced during a study of control samples from healthy donors and cancer patients. Sequenced by immunoSEQ multiplex PCR; TCRdb stores in-frame clones only, minus some. This table has about 65,000 clones, 90% appearing once. In the case of this clone: The same CDR3 also results from other DNA sequences found in this sample.

Trimming removed 7 bases from V and 4 bases from J, with 14 bases in between. The CDR3 extends over 13 amino acids. Germline V gene sequence: CDR1 SNHLY, CDR2 FYNNEI. The specimen was PBMCs. The TCR sequence derives from a woman aged 50 to 65 with colorectal cancer. The chain has TRBV2 and TRBJ2-7; no definite D call. The CDR3 reads CASNERTWYEQYF. The CDR3 nucleotides read TGTGCCAGCAACGAACGCACTTGGTACGAGCAGTACTTC.